This T cell receptor beta chain was captured in a study of T cell repertoires in cytomegalovirus infection. TCRdb reprocessed the reads with MiXCR, giving one entry per CDR3 protein. The sample includes about 830,000 distinct CDR3 sequences, roughly 33% of them seen just once. The J segment lost 7 bases and the V segment lost 5 bases, leaving 13 bases of the junction unmatched. The CDR3 totals 15 residues. Germline CDR1 is MDHEN and CDR2 is SYDVKM. This clonotype has just a few counts. As yet, its antigen is unknown. The chain uses TRBV28 and TRBJ1-1; 7 bases align to TRBD1. This receptor was obtained from a human donor in good health (CMV status not recorded). Some clones in this sample may be carry-over from other donors' samples. Sequencing was performed on cultured CD8+ T cells from PBMCs, taken from culture after CMV antigen stimulation. The CDR3 nucleotides read TGTGCCAGCAGTAACAGACAGGGAAGCCAGGTTGAAGCTTTCTTT. Encoded protein: CASSNRQGSQVEAFF.